This TCR beta chain was sequenced in a study of cytomegalovirus exposure and HLA in healthy donors. 13 Jbeta primers and 60 Vbeta primers were used for the PCR. Clones were sequenced by immunoSEQ multiplex PCR, and TCRdb holds only the in-frame ones, with some missing. The sample has about 150,000 clones; approximately 81% are singletons. Points on this clone: What it binds is unknown.

The CDR3 extends over 17 amino acids. V was pared by 5 bases and J by 0 bases, with 9 bases of the junction left unmatched. The germline gives CDR1 SGHRS, CDR2 YFSETQ. Study-wide findings and caveats: Researchers left out some V segments, among them TRBV6-2 and TRBV6-3, as indistinguishable. Cytomegalovirus status was reportedly diagnosed by the classifier with high specificity and sensitivity. The study carried out a later analysis of TCR beta sequences. It associated under 20,000 of them with specific HLA alleles at a false discovery rate of 0.05.

Sample: PBMCs. This chain uses TRBV5-1 with TRBJ2-1; 9 nucleotides agree with TRBD2. This clonotype was obtained from a boy aged 2 to 10 in good health and CMV-seronegative. CDR3 sequence (DNA): TGCGCCAGCAGTTACCCCCTAGCGGGGAGCTCCTACAATGAGCAGTTCTTC. Translation gives CASSYPLAGSSYNEQFF.